The 30 T cell receptor beta chains below were found in one sample sequenced in a study of cytomegalovirus exposure and HLA in healthy donors. PCR was performed using 60 Vbeta and 13 Jbeta primers. TCRdb's copy holds only in-frame clones and misses some; the assay was immunoSEQ multiplex PCR. This sample has 100,000 or so clones; 75% occur once, and the top ten carry around 1.2%. Sequenced material: PBMCs. These receptors all come from a man aged 35 to 55 in good health and CMV-seronegative.

The table lists this clone with a few counts. V gene TRBV27 combines with J gene TRBJ2-7; D perhaps matches TRBD2 (5 bases). V was trimmed by 8 bases and J by 2 bases, leaving 7 bases between them. Germline values: CDR1 MNHEY, CDR2 SMNVEV (reference sequence). This CDR3 region has 11 residues. CDR3 in amino acids: CASGLTYEQYF. Here the CDR3 DNA reads TGTGCCAGCGGACTGACCTACGAGCAGTACTTC.

The chain employs TRBV7-8 and TRBJ1-2; weak D call: TRBD1 (5 bases). The CDR3 runs to 16 residues. V was pared by 5 bases and J by 1 base, with 17 bases between. The germline CDR1 and CDR2 sequences are SGHVS and FQNEAQ. CDR3 in DNA: TGTGCCAGCAGCCCCGCCGGCGGGGCACGTAACTATGGCTACACCTTC. This sequence encodes CASSPAGGARNYGYTF.

The chain links TRBV7-9 to TRBJ2-7; D remains ambiguous. Per germline, CDR1 SEHNR and CDR2 FQNEAQ (reference sequence). The CDR3 is 12 amino acids. The V and J ends lost 5 bases and 5 bases respectively, with 10 bases between them. The CDR3: CASSPRVDEQYF. The CDR3 DNA follows: TGTGCCAGCAGCCCCCGGGTGGACGAGCAGTACTTC.

This clone has only one observation. This chain joins TRBV15 and TRBJ2-7; TRBD1 aligns across 9 bases. This CDR3 comprises 17 residues. Germline V gene sequence: CDR1 LNHNV, CDR2 YYDKDF (reference sequence). The trim removed 0 bases at V and 2 bases at J, leaving 8 bases unmatched. The CDR3 sequence: CATSRDATGGRTYEQYF. As DNA, the CDR3 is TGTGCCACCAGCAGAGATGCAACAGGGGGCAGGACCTACGAGCAGTACTTC. The full variable domain, with the rest looked up from reference TRBV15 and TRBJ2-7, is DAMVIQNPRYQVTQFGKPVTLSCSQTLNHNVMYWYQQKSSQAPKLLFHYYDKDFNNEADTPDNFQSRRPNTSFCFLDIRSPGLGDTAMYLCATSRDATGGRTYEQYFGPGTRLTVT.

V is TRBV25-1 and J is TRBJ2-1, with 7 bases matching TRBD2. V dropped 1 base and J dropped 0; count of bases not matched to a gene: 6. This CDR3 has 17 residues. Germline lookup yields CDR1 MGHDK and CDR2 SYGVNS. The CDR3 DNA is TGTGCCAGCAGTGAATGGGAGGGCCTGAGCTCCTACAATGAGCAGTTCTTC. This translates into CASSEWEGLSSYNEQFF.

V and J are TRBV10-3 and TRBJ2-1; TRBD2 matches 10 bases. Germline lookup yields CDR1 ENHRY and CDR2 SYGVKD. Losses at the gene ends were 6 bases for V and 5 bases for J; bases not matched to a gene: 4. CDR3 size: 14 residues. The DNA for the CDR3 is TGTGCCATCAGCGGGACTAGCGCCAACAATGAGCAGTTCTTC. Residues: CAISGTSANNEQFF.

This clone was counted at least ten times. The chain employs TRBV4-2 and TRBJ2-2, with D unresolved. CDR3 size: 15 residues. Germline-derived CDR1 and CDR2 are LGHNA and YNFKEQ. Deletions cut 4 bases from V and 6 bases from J, with 15 bases between. The CDR3 DNA follows: TGTGCCAGCAGCCTCGAATCAAGTGGGCCCGGGGAGCTGTTTTTT. Translating gives CASSLESSGPGELFF.

This clone was seen more than once but under ten times. DNA of the CDR3: TGCGCCAGCAGCCAAGAACCGGGGGGGGGACGCGAGACCCAGTACTTC. Amino acids: CASSQEPGGGRETQYF. The V and J genes are TRBV4-1 and TRBJ2-5, with 8 nucleotides matching TRBD2. Germline lookup yields CDR1 MGHRA and CDR2 YSYEKL. The CDR3 contains 16 residues. With 0 bases clipped from V and 5 bases from J, the junction kept 8 bases outside the gene matches.

The V gene is TRBV6-5, the J gene TRBJ1-2; possibly TRBD1 for D (5 bases). The V gene's germline CDR1 is MNHEY and CDR2 SVGAGI. The ends were cut back, 0 bases at V and 14 bases at J, with 19 bases in the middle. CDR3 size: 14 residues. As DNA, the CDR3 is TGTGCCAGCAGTTACTCGATCTCCATGGGGCCATGGACCTTC. This encodes CASSYSISMGPWTF.

The chain employs TRBV19 and TRBJ1-4; TRBD1 matches 10 bases. CDR1 and CDR2 from the germline V gene are LNHDA and SQIVND (reference sequence). The CDR3 sequence is 16 residues long. V lost 5 bases, J lost 5 bases, and 8 bases stayed unmatched. Written as DNA, the CDR3 is TGTGCCAGTAGTTTAATCCGGACAGGGGGAAATGAAAAACTGTTTTTT. It codes for CASSLIRTGGNEKLFF. Looking up the rest from reference TRBV19 and TRBJ1-4 gives the full variable domain: DGGITQSPKYLFRKEGQNVTLSCEQNLNHDAMYWYRQDPGQGLRLIYYSQIVNDFQKGDIAEGYSVSREKKESFPLTVTSAQKNPTAFYLCASSLIRTGGNEKLFFGSGTQLSVL.

This clone was seen more than once but under ten times. This chain connects TRBV7-2 to TRBJ2-7; maybe TRBD1 (5 bases). Germline V gives CDR1 SGHTA, CDR2 FQGNSA. V gave up 4 bases and J gave up 3 bases, with 7 bases separating them. The CDR3 consists of 12 residues. CDR3 amino acids: CASSSQGYEQYF. The CDR3 DNA reads as TGTGCCAGCAGCTCTCAGGGCTACGAGCAGTACTTC.

Concerning this clone itself: An end of the junction does not agree with germline; a read error may underlie this. The rearrangement uses TRBV6-6 and TRBJ2-7; 10 bases are shared with TRBD2. Germline V lookup: CDR1 MNHNY, CDR2 SVGAGI (reference sequence). The length of the CDR3 is 14 residues. The CDR3 DNA sequence: TGTGCCAGTAGTTACGGGACTAGCGCCTACGAGCAGTACTTC. As protein: CASSYGTSAYEQYF.

V usage is TRBV2 and J usage is TRBJ2-2, with D perhaps matching TRBD1 (6 bases). Between the trimmed V and J ends, which lost 2 bases and 4 bases, there was a span of 11 bases. The CDR3 totals 15 residues. Germline CDR1 SNHLY, CDR2 FYNNEI. The chain's CDR3 is CASSESRGSTGELFF. Written as DNA, the CDR3 is TGTGCCAGCAGTGAATCCAGGGGAAGCACCGGGGAGCTGTTTTTT.

V and J are TRBV6-5 and TRBJ2-1; TRBD2 matches at 7 bases. Germline V gives CDR1 MNHEY, CDR2 SVGAGI. The trim removed 7 bases at V and 2 bases at J, leaving 8 bases unmatched. This CDR3 has 15 amino acids. The CDR3 DNA follows: TGTGCCAGCAATCCCGGGACTACCCCCTACAATGAGCAGTTCTTC. It yields the protein CASNPGTTPYNEQFF.

The gene calls are TRBV6-5 and TRBJ2-3; the D is unclear. Germline CDR1 is MNHEY and CDR2 is SVGAGI. The CDR3 contains 14 residues. The V gene lost 5 bases and the J gene lost 1 base, with 10 bases spanning the gap. The CDR3 region has the DNA TGTGCCAGCAGTCGAGATCTACGCACAGATACGCAGTATTTT. Protein: CASSRDLRTDTQYF.

V gene TRBV7-9 combines with J gene TRBJ2-5; 8 nucleotides align to TRBD2. The germline gives CDR1 SEHNR, CDR2 FQNEAQ (reference sequence). With V trimmed by 11 bases and J by 0 bases, 8 bases remained unmatched. CDR3 length: 14 residues. CDR3 coding DNA: TGTGCCGGGCGGTTTAGCGGGAACCAAGAGACCCAGTACTTC. As protein: CAGRFSGNQETQYF. The full variable domain, its missing parts supplied by reference TRBV7-9 and TRBJ2-5, is DTGVSQNPRHKITKRGQNVTFRCDPISEHNRLYWYRQTLGQGPEFLTYFQNEAQLEKSRLLSDRFSAERPKGSFSTLEIQRTEQGDSAMYLCAGRFSGNQETQYFGPGTRLLVL.

This clone was recorded a few times. The rearrangement links TRBV7-2 to TRBJ2-1; TRBD1 agrees at 8 bases. The V segment lost 5 bases and the J segment 4 bases; nucleotides outside the gene matches: 7. Germline CDR1 is SGHTA and CDR2 is FQGNSA. The CDR3 sequence is 15 residues long. The chain's CDR3 is CASSDDRGPYNEQFF. CDR3 DNA sequence: TGTGCCAGCAGCGACGACAGGGGACCTTACAATGAGCAGTTCTTC.

This clone was observed a single time. The rearrangement joins TRBV25-1 to TRBJ1-4, with 8 bases aligning to TRBD1. The J segment lost 0 bases and the V segment lost 2 bases, leaving 8 bases of the junction unmatched. Germline values: CDR1 MGHDK, CDR2 SYGVNS. The CDR3 covers 18 residues. Here the CDR3 reads CASSEPGQGPATNEKLFF. The CDR3 DNA is TGTGCCAGCAGTGAACCTGGACAGGGCCCTGCAACTAATGAAAAACTGTTTTTT.

The chain is built from TRBV4-1 and TRBJ2-7; D gene uncertain. Trimming cost V 0 bases and J 0 bases, with 12 bases left between them. The CDR3 runs 16 residues. CDR1 MGHRA and CDR2 YSYEKL come from the germline V gene. The CDR3 nucleotides are TGCGCCAGCAGCCAAGATACCGGAGCCAGCTCCTACGAGCAGTACTTC. Translating it yields CASSQDTGASSYEQYF.

This chain joins TRBV5-5 and TRBJ1-5; tentative D call: TRBD1 (6 bases). The germline V gene encodes CDR1 SGHKS and CDR2 YYEKEE (reference sequence). The CDR3 spans 16 residues. V lost 5 bases and J lost 1, with 16 bases in between. CDR3 sequence: CASSTQGIESNQPQHF. In DNA form, the CDR3 reads TGTGCCAGCAGTACCCAGGGGATAGAAAGCAATCAGCCCCAGCATTTT.

This clone was seen a few times. The V gene is TRBV7-2, the J gene TRBJ2-1; 12 bases are a match to TRBD2. The CDR3 length is 16 residues. Trimming took 4 bases from V and 7 from J; bases not matched to a gene: 8. The germline gives CDR1 SGHTA, CDR2 FQGNSA. As DNA, the CDR3 is TGTGCCAGCAGCTCCCCGAGGACTAGCGGGGTTAATGAGCAGTTCTTC. Translation gives CASSSPRTSGVNEQFF.

The CDR3 region has the DNA TGTGCCAGCAGCCATAACACGGGCAATGAGCAGTTCTTC. Residues: CASSHNTGNEQFF. The chain has TRBV4-2 and TRBJ2-1; no clear D. The CDR3 runs 13 residues. Germline V gives CDR1 LGHNA, CDR2 YNFKEQ. V shed 3 bases and J shed 6 bases, with 9 bases lying between them.

The rearrangement links TRBV7-9 to TRBJ1-1; tentatively, D is TRBD1 (5 bases). The CDR3 is 16 amino acids. Per the germline V gene, CDR1 is SEHNR and CDR2 is FQNEAQ (reference sequence). The ends were cut back, 5 bases at V and 4 bases at J, with 20 bases in the middle. The DNA for the CDR3 is TGTGCCAGCAGCCCTCCGTGGGCAGGGCGGGGCACTGAAGCTTTCTTT. This gives the protein CASSPPWAGRGTEAFF.

The CDR3 loop reads CASSYSSPGRYEQYF. As DNA, the CDR3 is TGTGCCAGCAGTTACTCGAGTCCAGGGAGGTACGAGCAGTACTTC. The chain recombines TRBV6-5 with TRBJ2-7; TRBD2 is a possible D gene (6 bases). V was trimmed by 0 bases and J by 4 bases, leaving 13 bases between them. CDR3 length: 15 residues. Looked up from germline, CDR1 is MNHEY and CDR2 is SVGAGI.

V and J are TRBV6-5 and TRBJ1-1; D gene ambiguous. The ends were cut back, 2 bases at V and 1 base at J, with 2 bases in the middle. Germline assignment: CDR1 MNHEY and CDR2 SVGAGI. This CDR3 is 12 amino acids long. The DNA for the CDR3 is TGTGCCAGCAGTTACCAGAACACTGAAGCTTTCTTT. Translating it yields CASSYQNTEAFF.

The chain combines TRBV19 with TRBJ1-2; tentative D call: TRBD1 (5 bases). This CDR3 is 13 amino acids long. Trimming removed 3 bases from V and 4 bases from J, with 9 bases in between. Looked up from germline, CDR1 is LNHDA and CDR2 is SQIVND (reference sequence). CDR3 amino acids: CASSIQGPYGYTF. The CDR3 coding sequence is TGTGCCAGTAGTATCCAGGGTCCCTATGGCTACACCTTC.

In this sample, this clone turned up a few times. The gene calls are TRBV21-1 and TRBJ2-5; the DNA was not compared with TRBD2, the D call given in the table. TRBV21-1 is reported as a pseudogene. The CDR3 loop spans 13 amino acids. The CDR3 DNA reads as TGTGCCAGGGGGACTATCTGGGGGGAGACCCAGTACTTC. Its translation is CARGTIWGETQYF.

This clone was picked up a small number of times. This chain connects TRBV27 to TRBJ2-7; 8 nucleotides match TRBD2. Germline values: CDR1 MNHEY, CDR2 SMNVEV (reference sequence). The V segment lost 5 bases and the J segment 5 bases; nucleotides outside the gene matches: 11. The CDR3 length is 15 residues. This chain's CDR3 is CASSTQSGGGDEQYF. CDR3 DNA: TGTGCCAGCAGTACCCAATCCGGGGGGGGTGACGAGCAGTACTTC.

The chain joins TRBV7-9 to TRBJ2-3; 8 positions agree with TRBD2. The CDR3 loop spans 17 amino acids. The J segment lost 2 bases and the V segment lost 2 bases, leaving 9 bases of the junction unmatched. Germline V gives CDR1 SEHNR, CDR2 FQNEAQ (reference sequence). CDR3 DNA: TGTGCCAGCAGCTTACGATTGAGCGGGGGCAACACAGATACGCAGTATTTT. Its protein is CASSLRLSGGNTDTQYF.

This clone was observed once. The genes are TRBV6-5 and TRBJ1-3; D gene unclear. Between the trimmed V and J ends, which lost 6 bases and 6 bases, there was a span of 18 bases. Germline V lookup: CDR1 MNHEY, CDR2 SVGAGI. The CDR3 loop spans 15 amino acids. CDR3 in amino acids: CASRSWAGSLNTIYF. CDR3 sequence (DNA): TGTGCCAGCAGATCCTGGGCCGGCTCCTTAAACACCATATATTTT.